This T cell receptor beta chain emerged from a study of T cell repertoires and HLA-DP antigens. As regards this clone: Its antigen is as yet unknown.

This table comes from immunoSEQ multiplex PCR, and its TCRdb copy is limited to in-frame clones, with some not included. The table lists approximately 73,000 clones, over 75% of them singletons. CDR3 size: 10 residues. V gave up 6 bases and J gave up 6 bases, with 2 bases separating them. Per the germline V gene, CDR1 is LNHDA and CDR2 is SQIVND (reference sequence). The sample taken for sequencing was CD4+ T cells from PBMCs. This clonotype was obtained from a man aged 55 to 69 in good health and CMV-seronegative. The chain links TRBV19 to TRBJ2-2, with unresolved D. CDR3 protein: CASRAGELFF. DNA for the CDR3: TGTGCCAGTAGAGCCGGGGAGCTGTTTTTT.